The clone carrying this T cell receptor (beta chain) has at least ten counts. As yet, its antigen is unknown. By 5'RACE with 10-nucleotide random UMIs, the cDNA was made. From the 5' RACE reads, TCRdb called clonotypes with MiXCR, one entry per CDR3 protein. The table includes about 31,000 distinct CDR3 sequences, 10% to 15% detected once. The time point here: technical triplicate 2. The data originate from a study of neurological immune-mediated disorders. Study-level points and caveats: The greatest TCR clonal expansion occurred in HTLV-1-associated myelopathy and the least in multiple sclerosis, which fell below healthy controls.

This receptor was taken from a female donor with HTLV-1-associated myelopathy (HAM/TSP). Sequenced input: CD4+ T cells from blood.

Here the CDR3 reads CSARVASTDTQYF. CDR3 coding DNA: TGCAGTGCTAGAGTAGCGAGCACAGATACGCAGTATTTT. V and J are TRBV20-1 and TRBJ2-3; weak D call: TRBD2 (5 bases). Trimming left V 1 base short and J 0 bases short, with 5 bases between. Per germline, CDR1 DFQATT and CDR2 SNEGSKA (reference sequence). CDR3 length equals 13 residues.